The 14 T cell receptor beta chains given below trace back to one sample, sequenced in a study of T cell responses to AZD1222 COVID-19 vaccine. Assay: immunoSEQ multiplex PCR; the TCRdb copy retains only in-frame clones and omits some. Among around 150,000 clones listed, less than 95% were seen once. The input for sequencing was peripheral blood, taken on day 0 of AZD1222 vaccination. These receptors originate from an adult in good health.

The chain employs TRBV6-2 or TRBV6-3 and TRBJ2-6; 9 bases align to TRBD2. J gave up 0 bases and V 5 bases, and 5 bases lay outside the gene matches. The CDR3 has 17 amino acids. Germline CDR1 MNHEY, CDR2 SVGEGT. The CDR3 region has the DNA TGTGCCAGCAGTCCCCTAGCGGGGTCCTCTGGGGCCAACGTCCTGACTTTC. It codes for CASSPLAGSSGANVLTF.

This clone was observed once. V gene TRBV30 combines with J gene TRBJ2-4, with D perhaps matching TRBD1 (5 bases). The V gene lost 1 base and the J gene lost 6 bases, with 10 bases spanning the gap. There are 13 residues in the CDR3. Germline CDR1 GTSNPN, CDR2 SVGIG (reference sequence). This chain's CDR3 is CAWSGLTVNIQYF. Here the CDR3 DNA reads TGTGCCTGGAGTGGTTTGACAGTAAACATTCAGTACTTC.

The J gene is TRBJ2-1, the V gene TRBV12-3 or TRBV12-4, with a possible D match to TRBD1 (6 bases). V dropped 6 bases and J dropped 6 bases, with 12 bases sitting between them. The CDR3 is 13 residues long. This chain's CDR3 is CASSRDISNEQFF. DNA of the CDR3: TGTGCCAGCAGCAGGGACATTTCCAATGAGCAGTTCTTC.

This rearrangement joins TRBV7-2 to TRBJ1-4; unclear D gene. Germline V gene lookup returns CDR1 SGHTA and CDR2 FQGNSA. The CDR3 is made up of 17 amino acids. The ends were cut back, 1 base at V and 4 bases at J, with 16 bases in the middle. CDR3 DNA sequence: TGTGCCAGCAGCTTAGGATCCTTCCCGGATATTAATGAAAAACTGTTTTTT. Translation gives CASSLGSFPDINEKLFF.

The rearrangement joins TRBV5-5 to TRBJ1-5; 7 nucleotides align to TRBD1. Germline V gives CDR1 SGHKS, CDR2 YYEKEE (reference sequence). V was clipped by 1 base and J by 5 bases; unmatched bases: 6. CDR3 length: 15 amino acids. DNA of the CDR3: TGTGCCAGCAGCTTGTTAGGGGACAGCTATCAGCCCCAGCATTTT. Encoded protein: CASSLLGDSYQPQHF.

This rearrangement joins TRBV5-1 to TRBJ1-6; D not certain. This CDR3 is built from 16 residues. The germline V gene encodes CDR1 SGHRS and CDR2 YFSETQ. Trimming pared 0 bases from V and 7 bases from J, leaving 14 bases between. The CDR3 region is CASSLALANTNSPLHF. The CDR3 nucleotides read TGCGCCAGCAGCTTGGCTTTGGCCAACACAAATTCACCCCTCCACTTT.

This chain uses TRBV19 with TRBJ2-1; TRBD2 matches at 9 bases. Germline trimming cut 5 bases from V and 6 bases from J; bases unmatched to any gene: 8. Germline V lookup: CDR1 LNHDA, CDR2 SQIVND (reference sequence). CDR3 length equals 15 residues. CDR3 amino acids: CASSVPGLAGNEQFF. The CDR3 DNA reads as TGTGCCAGTAGTGTACCGGGACTAGCAGGCAATGAGCAGTTCTTC.

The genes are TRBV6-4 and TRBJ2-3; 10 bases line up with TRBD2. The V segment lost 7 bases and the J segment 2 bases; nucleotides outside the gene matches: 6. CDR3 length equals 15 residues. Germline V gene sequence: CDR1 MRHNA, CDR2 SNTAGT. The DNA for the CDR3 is TGTGCCAGCAAGGGACTAGCGCGAGCCACAGATACGCAGTATTTT. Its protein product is CASKGLARATDTQYF.

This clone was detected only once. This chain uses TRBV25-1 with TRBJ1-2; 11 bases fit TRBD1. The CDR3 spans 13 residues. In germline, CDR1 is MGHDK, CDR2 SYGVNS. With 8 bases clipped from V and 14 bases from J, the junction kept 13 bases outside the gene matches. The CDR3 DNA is TGTGCCAGCGGAAGGACAGGGGGCGTGAATCAAACCTTC. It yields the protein CASGRTGGVNQTF.

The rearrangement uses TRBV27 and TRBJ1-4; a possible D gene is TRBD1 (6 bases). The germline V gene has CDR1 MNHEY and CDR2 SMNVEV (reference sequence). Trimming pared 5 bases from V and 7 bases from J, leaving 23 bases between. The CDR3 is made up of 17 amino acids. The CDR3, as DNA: TGTGCCAGCAGTCCGAAGCAATACAGGGAAGTTCGTGAAAAACTGTTTTTT. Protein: CASSPKQYREVREKLFF.

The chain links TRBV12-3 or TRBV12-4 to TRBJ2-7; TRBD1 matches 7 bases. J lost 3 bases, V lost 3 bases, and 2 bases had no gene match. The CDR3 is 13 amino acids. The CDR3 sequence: CASSFGTDYEQYV. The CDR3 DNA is TGTGCCAGCAGTTTTGGGACAGACTACGAGCAGTACGTC.

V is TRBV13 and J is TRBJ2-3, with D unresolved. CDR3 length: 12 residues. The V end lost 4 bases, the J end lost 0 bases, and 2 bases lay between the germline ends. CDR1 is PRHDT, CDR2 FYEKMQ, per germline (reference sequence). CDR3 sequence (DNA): TGTGCCAGCAGCTCTAGCACAGATACGCAGTATTTT. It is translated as CASSSSTDTQYF.

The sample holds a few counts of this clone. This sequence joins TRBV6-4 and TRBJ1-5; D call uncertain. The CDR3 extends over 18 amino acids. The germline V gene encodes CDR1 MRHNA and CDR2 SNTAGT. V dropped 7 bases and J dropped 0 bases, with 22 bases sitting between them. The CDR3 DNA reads TGTGCCAGCATGTCCCTTGGATCTCGAGGTTATAGCAATCAGCCCCAGCATTTT. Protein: CASMSLGSRGYSNQPQHF.

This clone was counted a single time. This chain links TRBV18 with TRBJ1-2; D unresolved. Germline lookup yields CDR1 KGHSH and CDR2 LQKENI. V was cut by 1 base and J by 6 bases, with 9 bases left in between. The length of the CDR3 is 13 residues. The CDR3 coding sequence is TGTGCCAGCTCACCACGTGGGGAGGATGGCTACACCTTC. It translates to CASSPRGEDGYTF. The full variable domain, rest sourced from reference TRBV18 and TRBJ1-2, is NAGVMQNPRHLVRRRGQEARLRCSPMKGHSHVYWYRQLPEEGLKFMVYLQKENIIDESGMPKERFSAEFPKEGPSILRIQQVVRGDSAAYFCASSPRGEDGYTFGSGTRLTVV.